This passage covers 28 T cell receptor beta chains from one sample sequenced in a study of neurological immune-mediated disorders. TCRdb called the 5' RACE reads again in MiXCR, with one record for every CDR3 protein. The repertoire holds some 10,000 distinct CDR3 sequences, with around 20% as singletons. The sequenced sample was CD8+ T cells from blood. These receptors all stem from a woman between 55 and 75 years old with HTLV-1-associated myelopathy (HAM/TSP).

This clonotype has a count of ten or more. This chain joins TRBV2 and TRBJ1-1; no clear D. Germline V gene sequence: CDR1 SNHLY, CDR2 FYNNEI. The CDR3 sequence is 14 residues long. Deletions cut 6 bases from V and 4 bases from J, with 15 bases between. DNA of the CDR3: TGTGCCAGCAGAAAGGTCGGAGGAGGCACTGAAGCTTTCTTT. Protein product: CASRKVGGGTEAFF.

This clonotype has a count of ten or more. The chain links TRBV5-6 to TRBJ2-1; possibly TRBD1 for D (6 bases). CDR1 is SGHDT and CDR2 is YYEEEE in the germline V gene. V lost 4 bases, J lost 1 base, and 18 bases lay in between. The CDR3 totals 17 residues. The CDR3: CASSHLRHRVSYNEQFF. The CDR3 DNA sequence: TGTGCCAGCAGCCACCTCCGGCACAGGGTGTCCTACAATGAGCAGTTCTTC.

There are many counts of this clonotype. V is TRBV6-2 or TRBV6-3 and J is TRBJ1-1, with D unresolved. Germline-derived CDR1 and CDR2 are MNHEY and SVGEGT. The germline V and J ends were trimmed by 0 bases and 5 bases, with 10 bases remaining between them. There are 14 residues in the CDR3. The CDR3 region has the DNA TGTGCCAGCAGTTACTCCTATGGGTGGACTGAAGCTTTCTTT. Its translation is CASSYSYGWTEAFF.

This clonotype was seen repeatedly, ten times or more. This chain joins TRBV6-1 and TRBJ1-1; maybe TRBD1 (5 bases). In germline, CDR1 is MNHNS, CDR2 SASEGT. Trimming shortened V by 7 bases and J by 4 bases, and 16 bases separated the two germline ends. The CDR3 is 14 residues long. For the CDR3, the DNA is TGTGCCAGCACTCCAGCTGGGGGGGGCACTGAAGCTTTCTTT. It translates to CASTPAGGGTEAFF.

This clonotype was seen ten or more times. The chain employs TRBV14 and TRBJ2-1; D is possibly TRBD1 (6 bases). Trimming cost V 3 bases and J 16 bases, with 13 bases left between them. Germline V gives CDR1 SGHDN, CDR2 FVKESK. This CDR3 spans 11 amino acids. The CDR3 loop is CASSHGQTHFF. CDR3 bases: TGTGCCAGCAGCCACGGACAGACCCACTTCTTC.

This clonotype was found many times. The genes are TRBV6-5 and TRBJ2-7, with 7 bases aligning to TRBD1. The germline V gene has CDR1 MNHEY and CDR2 SVGAGI. This CDR3 is built from 13 residues. V lost 6 bases, J lost 3 bases, and 5 bases stayed unmatched. The CDR3 bases are TGTGCCAGCAGCTCGACAGGGCACTACGAGCAGTACTTC. It yields the protein CASSSTGHYEQYF.

This clonotype came up many times. The chain has TRBV20-1 and TRBJ1-2; D is ambiguous. CDR3 length equals 13 residues. CDR1 and CDR2 (germline): DFQATT, SNEGSKA (reference sequence). Trimming left V 4 bases short and J 7 bases short, with 16 bases between. CDR3: CSAISPGLGGYTF. The CDR3 bases are TGCAGTGCTATAAGCCCCGGGTTGGGTGGCTACACCTTC.

In this sample, this clonotype turned up many times. The chain links TRBV12-3 or TRBV12-4 to TRBJ1-1, with a tentative D call TRBD1 (5 bases). Trimming stripped 6 bases from V and 3 bases from J, with 20 bases between. The CDR3 is 16 residues long. CDR3: CASRRAGSGKDTEAFF. The CDR3 DNA is TGTGCCAGCAGAAGAGCAGGGTCTGGGAAGGACACTGAAGCTTTCTTT.

This clonotype was seen at least ten times. The rearrangement links TRBV5-1 to TRBJ2-3, with 9 bases that match TRBD2. The germline V gene encodes CDR1 SGHRS and CDR2 YFSETQ. With V trimmed by 3 bases and J by 2 bases, 13 bases remained unmatched. The CDR3 covers 18 residues. The DNA of the CDR3 is TGCGCCAGCAGCTCCTCTGAGGTGATAGCGGGGGTCACAGATACGCAGTATTTT. Its protein product is CASSSSEVIAGVTDTQYF.

This clonotype appeared many times. The chain carries TRBV25-1 and TRBJ1-1; D gene uncertain. In germline, CDR1 is MGHDK, CDR2 SYGVNS. Trimming took 3 bases from V and 1 from J, leaving 6 bases between them. This CDR3 is 13 amino acids long. CDR3 nucleotides: TGTGCCAGCAGTGAGAGGGAGAACACTGAAGCTTTCTTT. This encodes CASSERENTEAFF.

In its sample, this clonotype was seen many times. The chain employs TRBV6-5 and TRBJ2-7; D not resolved. Trimming cost V 0 bases and J 2 bases, with 5 bases left between them. In germline, CDR1 is MNHEY, CDR2 SVGAGI. CDR3 length equals 13 residues. The CDR3 DNA reads TGTGCCAGCAGTTACTCGAGCCCCTACGAGCAGTACTTC. This sequence encodes CASSYSSPYEQYF.

This clonotype came up many times. V and J are TRBV11-2 and TRBJ2-2; the match to TRBD1 covers 8 bases. With 5 bases clipped from V and 3 bases from J, the junction kept 11 bases outside the gene matches. Per the germline V gene, CDR1 is SGHAT and CDR2 is FQNNGV. This CDR3 has 17 amino acids. DNA for the CDR3: TGTGCCAGCAGCCGCACTAGGACAGGGCGCTACACCGGGGAGCTGTTTTTT. This sequence encodes CASSRTRTGRYTGELFF. Complete variable domain (other parts from reference TRBV11-2 and TRBJ2-2): EAGVAQSPRYKIIEKRQSVAFWCNPISGHATLYWYQQILGQGPKLLIQFQNNGVVDDSQLPKDRFSAERLKGVDSTLKIQPAKLEDSAVYLCASSRTRTGRYTGELFFGEGSRLTVL.

The V call is TRBV10-3, the J call TRBJ2-7, with TRBD1 as a possible D gene (6 bases). V gave up 0 bases and J gave up 3 bases, with 9 bases separating them. In germline, CDR1 is ENHRY, CDR2 SYGVKD. The CDR3 spans 14 residues. The CDR3 DNA sequence: TGTGCCATCAGTGAGTCTGACAGGTACTACGAGCAGTACTTC. Translating it yields CAISESDRYYEQYF.

There are many counts of this clonotype. The rearrangement joins TRBV5-1 to TRBJ2-3, with TRBD1 matching 7 bases. V shed 4 bases and J 4 bases; nucleotides not matched to a gene: 12. Germline V gives CDR1 SGHRS, CDR2 YFSETQ. This CDR3 comprises 16 residues. The CDR3, as DNA: TGCGCCAGCAGCCCTATACAGGGGTCGATCGCAGATACGCAGTATTTT. Protein sequence: CASSPIQGSIADTQYF. Full variable domain (outside the CDR3, taken from reference TRBV5-1 and TRBJ2-3): KAGVTQTPRYLIKTRGQQVTLSCSPISGHRSVSWYQQTPGQGLQFLFEYFSETQRNKGNFPGRFSGRQFSNSRSEMNVSTLELGDSALYLCASSPIQGSIADTQYFGPGTRLTVL.

To note about this clonotype: A much larger clone lies one base from this, so it may be a read error. The chain couples TRBV4-2 to TRBJ2-7; D ambiguous. The CDR3 covers 12 residues. CDR1 LGHNA and CDR2 YNFKEQ come from the germline V gene. CDR3 coding DNA: TGTGCCAGCAGCCAAGACTCCTACGAGAAGTACTTC. Translating it yields CASSQDSYEKYF.

The table lists this clonotype with many counts. The V call is TRBV20-1, the J call TRBJ2-2, with D perhaps TRBD1 (5 bases). From germline, CDR1 is DFQATT and CDR2 SNEGSKA (reference sequence). Trimming stripped 3 bases from V and 2 bases from J, with 10 bases between. The CDR3 runs 14 residues. CDR3 DNA sequence: TGCAGTGCTAGGGACAACACCAACACCGGGGAGCTGTTTTTT. This encodes CSARDNTNTGELFF.

This clonotype was detected ten times or more. This chain links TRBV27 with TRBJ2-2; perhaps TRBD1 as D (5 bases). The germline V and J ends were trimmed by 3 bases and 3 bases, with 8 bases remaining between them. This CDR3 is built from 14 residues. Germline V CDR1 and CDR2: MNHEY, SMNVEV (reference sequence). The CDR3 sequence: CASSFVGDTGELFF. The CDR3 coding sequence is TGTGCCAGCAGTTTTGTAGGGGACACCGGGGAGCTGTTTTTT.

CDR3 nucleotides: TGCGCCAGCAACTTATTGCAAGCCCGGAACACTGAAGCTTTCTTT. Translating it yields CASNLLQARNTEAFF. The J gene is TRBJ1-1, the V gene TRBV5-1; no reliable D call. Germline V CDR1 and CDR2: SGHRS, YFSETQ. The CDR3 consists of 15 residues. Trimming left V 6 bases short and J 1 base short, with 16 bases between.

This clonotype was detected many times. V and J are TRBV12-3 or TRBV12-4 and TRBJ2-1, with 8 bases lining up with TRBD2. Unmatched junction bases numbered 2, after V lost 5 bases and J lost 2 bases. CDR3 length: 14 residues. The CDR3 reads CASSPGLAYNEQFF. CDR3 DNA sequence: TGTGCCAGCAGTCCGGGACTAGCCTACAATGAGCAGTTCTTC.

This clonotype was found many times. This chain uses TRBV5-1 with TRBJ2-1; 12 bases align to TRBD2. V shed 7 bases, J shed 7 bases, and the junction held 6 bases outside the gene matches. CDR3 length: 14 residues. Germline V gene data show CDR1 as SGHRS and CDR2 as YFSETQ. The CDR3 loop is CASRTSGAFNEQFF. The CDR3 DNA reads TGCGCCAGCCGGACTAGCGGGGCCTTTAATGAGCAGTTCTTC.

This clonotype was seen once. The chain is built from TRBV11-3 and TRBJ2-2, with D unclear. The CDR3 is made up of 13 amino acids. Per the germline V gene, CDR1 is SGHNT and CDR2 is YENEEA. The germline V and J ends were trimmed by 7 bases and 1 base, with 7 bases remaining between them. In nucleotides, the CDR3 is TGTGCCAGCATGTATGGGAACACCGGGGAGCTGTTTTTT. This encodes CASMYGNTGELFF.

The chain uses TRBV5-1 and TRBJ2-5; D is tentatively TRBD1 or TRBD2 (5 bases each). This CDR3 is built from 12 residues. Trimming took off 7 bases at V and 1 base at J, with 8 bases between the two ends. Germline CDR1 is SGHRS and CDR2 is YFSETQ. Here the CDR3 reads CASGGTQETQYF. The CDR3 DNA follows: TGCGCCAGCGGGGGTACCCAAGAGACCCAGTACTTC.

This clonotype was detected many times. The V call is TRBV5-1, the J call TRBJ2-1; D is perhaps TRBD2 (6 bases). Trimming removed 0 bases at V and 0 bases at J, with 7 bases between. Germline values: CDR1 SGHRS, CDR2 YFSETQ. The CDR3 runs to 15 residues. The CDR3 sequence: CASSLAGSSYNEQFF. The CDR3 DNA reads as TGCGCCAGCAGCTTGGCCGGGAGCTCCTACAATGAGCAGTTCTTC.

This clonotype came up many times. The rearrangement links TRBV20-1 to TRBJ2-1; no firm D call. Germline V gene sequence: CDR1 DFQATT, CDR2 SNEGSKA (reference sequence). The CDR3 length is 16 residues. V lost 2 bases to trimming and J lost 0 bases, with 14 bases between them. CDR3 DNA sequence: TGCAGTGCTAGACCCCCGACGGTTAGCTCCTACAATGAGCAGTTCTTC. Translation: CSARPPTVSSYNEQFF.

This clonotype has only one observation. This chain joins TRBV3-1 and TRBJ2-1, with D possibly TRBD2 on 6 matching bases. The CDR3 spans 17 residues. V was pared by 8 bases and J by 10 bases, with 30 bases between. CDR1 and CDR2 from the germline V gene are LGHDT and YNNKEL (reference sequence). The CDR3 DNA sequence: TGTGCCAGCTTCCAGGAGGGCGGCTACATAAGCTCCTACGAGCAGTTCTTC. Protein product: CASFQEGGYISSYEQFF.

This clonotype occurred many times. The rearrangement joins TRBV18 to TRBJ2-6, with 9 bases matching TRBD1. This CDR3 has 19 amino acids. V shed 3 bases, J shed 0 bases, and the junction held 9 bases outside the gene matches. CDR1 KGHSH and CDR2 LQKENI come from the germline V gene. For the CDR3, the DNA is TGTGCCAGCTCACCGACGCCGGGACAGGGATTCTCTGGGGCCAACGTCCTGACTTTC. Its translation: CASSPTPGQGFSGANVLTF.

By sample fraction, this clonotype is medium-sized. The V call is TRBV27, the J call TRBJ1-2, with TRBD1 matching over 7 bases. The CDR3 loop spans 14 amino acids. After removal of 0 bases from V and 5 bases from J, the junction contained 3 bases not matched to a gene. Germline V gene sequence: CDR1 MNHEY, CDR2 SMNVEV (reference sequence). This CDR3 reads CASSLSPGGYGYTF. CDR3 sequence (DNA): TGTGCCAGCAGTTTATCGCCAGGGGGGTATGGCTACACCTTC.

This clonotype was counted at least ten times. The chain couples TRBV6-5 to TRBJ2-7; D possibly corresponds to TRBD1 (6 bases). V shed 6 bases and J shed 3 bases, with 12 bases lying between them. Per germline, CDR1 MNHEY and CDR2 SVGAGI. The CDR3 is 13 amino acids. CDR3 protein: CASRSLDSYEQYF. DNA of the CDR3: TGTGCCAGCAGGAGCCTGGACAGCTACGAGCAGTACTTC.